Shown below are 5 T cell receptor beta chains from a single sample sequenced in a study of shared clonotypes between healthy human individuals. As defined, naive CD8 cells were CD45RO-negative and positively selected for CCR7, with terminally differentiated effector memory CD45RA+ cells excluded. Clones were sequenced by immunoSEQ multiplex PCR, and TCRdb holds only the in-frame ones, with some missing. The sample comprises hundreds of thousands of clones, 95% to 97% of which are singletons, and about 0.11% rests with the top ten. Material for sequencing was naive CD8+ T cells sorted from blood. The receptors were sampled from a woman aged 25 to 39 in good health.

V and J are TRBV2 and TRBJ2-7; D may match TRBD1 or TRBD2 (5 bases each). The V end was cut by 6 bases, the J end by 4 bases, with 16 bases between. CDR1 and CDR2 (germline): SNHLY, FYNNEI. The length of the CDR3 is 14 residues. This chain's CDR3 is CASRGESAGYEQYF. The CDR3 nucleotides read TGTGCCAGCAGAGGGGAGTCAGCAGGGTACGAGCAGTACTTC. Based on the CDR3 plus reference TRBV2 and TRBJ2-7, the full variable domain is EPEVTQTPSHQVTQMGQEVILRCVPISNHLYFYWYRQILGQKVEFLVSFYNNEISEKSEIFDDQFSVERPDGSNFTLKIRSTKLEDSAMYFCASRGESAGYEQYFGPGTRLTVT.

The chain links TRBV19 to TRBJ2-3; tentatively, D is TRBD2 (6 bases). The germline CDR1 and CDR2 sequences are LNHDA and SQIVND (reference sequence). Trimming cost V 2 bases and J 0 bases, with 12 bases left between them. The length of the CDR3 is 16 residues. CDR3 protein: CASSIMLGLSTDTQYF. CDR3 coding DNA: TGTGCCAGTAGTATAATGCTGGGACTTAGCACAGATACGCAGTATTTT. The whole variable domain, filled in from reference TRBV19 and TRBJ2-3, reads DGGITQSPKYLFRKEGQNVTLSCEQNLNHDAMYWYRQDPGQGLRLIYYSQIVNDFQKGDIAEGYSVSREKKESFPLTVTSAQKNPTAFYLCASSIMLGLSTDTQYFGPGTRLTVL.

V is TRBV7-8 and J is TRBJ1-5; D is ambiguous. This CDR3 contains 15 residues. Germline V gives CDR1 SGHVS, CDR2 FQNEAQ. The V end was cut by 1 base, the J end by 6 bases, with 13 bases between. The CDR3 coding sequence is TGTGCCAGCAGCTTAGAGAGGGTTCGGGGTCAGCCCCAGCATTTT. It codes for CASSLERVRGQPQHF.

Only one count was recorded for this clone. V usage is TRBV7-6 and J usage is TRBJ2-3; tentative D call: TRBD2 (6 bases). This CDR3 is 15 amino acids long. CDR1 and CDR2 from the germline V gene are SGHVS and FNYEAQ. Trimming stripped 1 base from V and 1 base from J, with 9 bases between. The CDR3 is CASSLEGLRTDTQYF. The CDR3 nucleotides are TGTGCCAGCAGCTTAGAGGGACTGCGCACAGATACGCAGTATTTT.

The chain carries TRBV7-2 and TRBJ2-1; the match to TRBD2 covers 7 bases. V lost 5 bases, J lost 6 bases, and 13 bases stayed unmatched. The CDR3 is made up of 16 amino acids. The V gene's germline CDR1 is SGHTA and CDR2 FQGNSA. The CDR3 bases are TGTGCCAGCAGCCCCGCTCGGAAAGCGGGGCGCAATGAGCAGTTCTTC. This sequence encodes CASSPARKAGRNEQFF.